This entry concerns a single T cell receptor (beta chain). What it binds is unknown. Here immunoSEQ multiplex PCR was the method, and the copy in TCRdb shows in-frame clones only, minus some. The sample contains 130,000 to 150,000 clones, roughly nine tenths of which appear only once. The sample is drawn from a study of cytomegalovirus exposure and HLA in healthy donors. Study results and caveats: The authors listed 150 to 200 TCR beta chains as cytomegalovirus-associated.

The CDR3 is 15 residues long. V was clipped by 1 base and J by 2 bases, with 10 bases between them. Germline CDR1 and CDR2: SGDLS and YYNGEE. This clonotype was sampled from a man aged 18 to 30 in good health and CMV-seronegative. This sequence joins TRBV9 and TRBJ2-1; D remains ambiguous. The sequenced sample consisted of PBMCs. The CDR3 bases are TGTGCCAGCAGCGTAAGTAGCAGACCCTACAATGAGCAGTTCTTC. Translation gives CASSVSSRPYNEQFF.